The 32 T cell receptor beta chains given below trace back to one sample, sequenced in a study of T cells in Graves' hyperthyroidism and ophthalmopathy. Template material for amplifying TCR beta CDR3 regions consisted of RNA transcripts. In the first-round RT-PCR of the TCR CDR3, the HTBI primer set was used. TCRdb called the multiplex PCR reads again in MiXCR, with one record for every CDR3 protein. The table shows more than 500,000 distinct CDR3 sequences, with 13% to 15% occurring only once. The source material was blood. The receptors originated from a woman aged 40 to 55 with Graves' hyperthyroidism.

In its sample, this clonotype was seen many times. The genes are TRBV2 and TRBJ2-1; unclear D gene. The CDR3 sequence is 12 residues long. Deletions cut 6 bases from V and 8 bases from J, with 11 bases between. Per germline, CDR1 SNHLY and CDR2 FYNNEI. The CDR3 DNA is TGTGCCAGCAGACTGACTCGAGATGAGCAGTTCTTC. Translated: CASRLTRDEQFF.

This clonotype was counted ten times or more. In nucleotides, the CDR3 is TGTGCCTGGAGTGTAAGTCGGGGGGCGGCCGTCTATGGCTACACCTTC. Amino acid sequence: CAWSVSRGAAVYGYTF. This rearrangement joins TRBV30 to TRBJ1-2, with a tentative D call TRBD1 (6 bases). The germline CDR1 and CDR2 sequences are GTSNPN and SVGIG (reference sequence). V was clipped by 0 bases and J by 4 bases, with 18 bases between them. There are 16 residues in the CDR3.

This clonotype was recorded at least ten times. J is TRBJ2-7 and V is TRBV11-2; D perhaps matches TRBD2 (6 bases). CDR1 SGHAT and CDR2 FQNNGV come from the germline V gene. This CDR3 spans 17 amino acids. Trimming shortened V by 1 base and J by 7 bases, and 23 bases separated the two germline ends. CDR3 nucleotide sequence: TGTGCCAGCAGCTTAGGGTCCTTCGGGACTCGACCTTGGGAGCAGTACTTC. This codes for CASSLGSFGTRPWEQYF.

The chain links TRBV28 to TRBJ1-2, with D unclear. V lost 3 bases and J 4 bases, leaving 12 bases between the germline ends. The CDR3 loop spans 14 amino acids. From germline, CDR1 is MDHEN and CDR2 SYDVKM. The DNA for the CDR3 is TGTGCCAGCAGTTTCACACCTCCAGCCTATGGCTACACCTTC. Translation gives CASSFTPPAYGYTF.

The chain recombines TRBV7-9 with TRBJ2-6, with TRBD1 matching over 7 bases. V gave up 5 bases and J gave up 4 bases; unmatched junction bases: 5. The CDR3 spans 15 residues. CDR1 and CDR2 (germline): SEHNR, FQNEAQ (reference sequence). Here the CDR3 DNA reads TGTGCCAGCAGCAGTACAGGGGTCGGGGCCAACGTCCTGACTTTC. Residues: CASSSTGVGANVLTF.

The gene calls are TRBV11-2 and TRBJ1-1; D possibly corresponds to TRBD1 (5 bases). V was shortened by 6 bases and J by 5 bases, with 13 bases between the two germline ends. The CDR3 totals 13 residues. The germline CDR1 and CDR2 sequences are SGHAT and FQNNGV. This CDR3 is CASRGLKGTEAFF. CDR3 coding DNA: TGTGCCAGCAGGGGCTTGAAGGGGACTGAAGCTTTCTTT. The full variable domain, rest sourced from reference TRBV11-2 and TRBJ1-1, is EAGVAQSPRYKIIEKRQSVAFWCNPISGHATLYWYQQILGQGPKLLIQFQNNGVVDDSQLPKDRFSAERLKGVDSTLKIQPAKLEDSAVYLCASRGLKGTEAFFGQGTRLTVV.

CDR3 sequence reads: CASSKEYAPYNEQFF. The CDR3, as DNA: TGTGCCAGCAGTAAAGAATACGCGCCCTACAATGAGCAGTTCTTC. The rearrangement links TRBV6-1 to TRBJ2-1; D unresolved. The CDR3 consists of 15 residues. CDR1 is MNHNS, CDR2 SASEGT, per germline. The V end lost 5 bases, the J end lost 2 bases, and 13 bases lay between the germline ends.

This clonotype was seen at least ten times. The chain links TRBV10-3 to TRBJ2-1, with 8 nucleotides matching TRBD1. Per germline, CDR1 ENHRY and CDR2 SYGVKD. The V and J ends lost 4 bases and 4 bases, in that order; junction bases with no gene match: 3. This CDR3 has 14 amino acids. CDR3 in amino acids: CAISGGTGYNEQFF. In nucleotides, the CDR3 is TGTGCCATCAGTGGCGGGACAGGTTACAATGAGCAGTTCTTC.

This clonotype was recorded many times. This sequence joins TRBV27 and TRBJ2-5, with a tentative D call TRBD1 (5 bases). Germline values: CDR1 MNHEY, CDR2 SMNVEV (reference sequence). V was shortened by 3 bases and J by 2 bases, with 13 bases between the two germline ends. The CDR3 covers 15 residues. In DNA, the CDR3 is TGTGCCAGCAGTTTCATCGAGGACAAACAAGAGACCCAGTACTTC. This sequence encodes CASSFIEDKQETQYF.

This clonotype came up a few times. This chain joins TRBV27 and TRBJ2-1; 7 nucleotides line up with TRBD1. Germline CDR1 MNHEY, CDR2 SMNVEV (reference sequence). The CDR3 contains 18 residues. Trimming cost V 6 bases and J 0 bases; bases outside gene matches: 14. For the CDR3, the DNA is TGTGCCAGCAGGAGTCTCACAGGGGCCCAACACTCCTACAATGAGCAGTTCTTC. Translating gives CASRSLTGAQHSYNEQFF.

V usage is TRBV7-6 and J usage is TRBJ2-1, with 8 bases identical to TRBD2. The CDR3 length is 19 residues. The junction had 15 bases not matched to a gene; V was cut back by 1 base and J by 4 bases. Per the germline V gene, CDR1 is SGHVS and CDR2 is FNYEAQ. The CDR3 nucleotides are TGTGCCAGCAGCTTAGAGGGGAGGGAGTTTGCGGGAGGTTACAATGAGCAGTTCTTC. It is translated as CASSLEGREFAGGYNEQFF.

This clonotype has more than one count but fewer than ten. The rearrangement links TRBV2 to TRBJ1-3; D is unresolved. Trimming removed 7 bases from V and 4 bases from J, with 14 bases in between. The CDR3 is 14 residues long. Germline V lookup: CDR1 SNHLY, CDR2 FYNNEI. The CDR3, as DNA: TGTGCCAGCACTAGAGAGGTGGGCGGAAACACCATATATTTT. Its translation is CASTREVGGNTIYF.

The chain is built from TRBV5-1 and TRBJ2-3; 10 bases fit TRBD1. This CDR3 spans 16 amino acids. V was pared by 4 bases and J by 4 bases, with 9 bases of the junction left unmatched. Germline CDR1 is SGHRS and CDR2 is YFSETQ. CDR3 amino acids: CASSPRTGGEADTQYF. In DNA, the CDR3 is TGCGCCAGCAGCCCGCGGACAGGGGGAGAAGCAGATACGCAGTATTTT.

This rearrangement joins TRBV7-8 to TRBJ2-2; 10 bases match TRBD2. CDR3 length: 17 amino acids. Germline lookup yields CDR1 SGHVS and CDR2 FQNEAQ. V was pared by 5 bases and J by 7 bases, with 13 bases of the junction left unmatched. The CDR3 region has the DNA TGTGCCAGCAGCCGGTTTGGGCTAGCGGGAGTTGGCGGGGAGCTGTTTTTT. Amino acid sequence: CASSRFGLAGVGGELFF.

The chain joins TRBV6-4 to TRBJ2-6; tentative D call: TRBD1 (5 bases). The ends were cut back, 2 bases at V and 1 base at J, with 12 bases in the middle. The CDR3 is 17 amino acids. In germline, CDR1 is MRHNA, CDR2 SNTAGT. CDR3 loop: CASSDSQGISGANVLTF. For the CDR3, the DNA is TGTGCCAGCAGTGACAGCCAGGGAATATCTGGGGCCAACGTCCTGACTTTC.

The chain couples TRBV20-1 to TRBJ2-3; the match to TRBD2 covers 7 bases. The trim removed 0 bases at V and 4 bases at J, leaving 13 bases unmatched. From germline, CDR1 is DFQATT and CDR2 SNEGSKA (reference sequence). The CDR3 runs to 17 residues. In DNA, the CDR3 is TGCAGTGCTAGAGATTGGCGGGCGGGAGTCGGCGCAGATACGCAGTATTTT. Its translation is CSARDWRAGVGADTQYF.

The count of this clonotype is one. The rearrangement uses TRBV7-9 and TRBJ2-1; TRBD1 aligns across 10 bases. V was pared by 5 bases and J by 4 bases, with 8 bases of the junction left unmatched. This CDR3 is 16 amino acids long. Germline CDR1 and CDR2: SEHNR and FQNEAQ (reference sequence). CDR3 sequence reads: CASSTMGQGLYNEQFF. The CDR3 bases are TGTGCCAGCAGCACAATGGGACAGGGGCTATACAATGAGCAGTTCTTC.

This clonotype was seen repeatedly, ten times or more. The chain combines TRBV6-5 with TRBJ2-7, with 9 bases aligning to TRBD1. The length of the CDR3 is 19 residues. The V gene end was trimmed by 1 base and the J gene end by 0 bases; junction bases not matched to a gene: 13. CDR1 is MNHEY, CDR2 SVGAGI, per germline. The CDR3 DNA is TGTGCCAGCAGTTACTTCCGGGACAGGGCTTTTATCGGCTCCTACGAGCAGTACTTC. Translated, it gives CASSYFRDRAFIGSYEQYF.

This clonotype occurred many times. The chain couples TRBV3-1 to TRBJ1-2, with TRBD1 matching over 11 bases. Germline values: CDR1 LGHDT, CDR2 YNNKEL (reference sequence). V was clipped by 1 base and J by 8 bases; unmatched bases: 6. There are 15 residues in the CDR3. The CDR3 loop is CASSQAGQGANGYTF. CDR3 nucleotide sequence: TGTGCCAGCAGCCAAGCCGGACAGGGGGCCAACGGCTACACCTTC.

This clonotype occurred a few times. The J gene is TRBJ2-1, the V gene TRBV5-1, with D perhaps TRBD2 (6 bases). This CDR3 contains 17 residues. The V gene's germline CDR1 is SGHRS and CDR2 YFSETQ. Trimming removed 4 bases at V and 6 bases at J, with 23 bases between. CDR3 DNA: TGCGCCAGCAGCCTGAGTAGCGGAAGCGATCTACGCAATGAGCAGTTCTTC. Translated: CASSLSSGSDLRNEQFF.

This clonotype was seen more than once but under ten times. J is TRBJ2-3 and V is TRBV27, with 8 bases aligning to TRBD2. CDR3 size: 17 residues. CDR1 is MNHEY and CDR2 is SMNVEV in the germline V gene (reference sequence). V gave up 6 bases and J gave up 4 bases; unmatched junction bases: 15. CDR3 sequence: CASRTRVAGYMSDTQYF. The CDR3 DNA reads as TGTGCCAGCAGAACGAGGGTAGCGGGATACATGTCAGATACGCAGTATTTT.

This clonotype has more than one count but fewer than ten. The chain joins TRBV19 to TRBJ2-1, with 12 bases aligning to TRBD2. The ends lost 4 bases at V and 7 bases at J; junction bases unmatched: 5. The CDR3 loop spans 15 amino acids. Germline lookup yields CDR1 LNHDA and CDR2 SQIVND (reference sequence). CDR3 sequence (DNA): TGTGCCAGTAGTACTAGCGGGAGGGCCGTGAATGAGCAGTTCTTC. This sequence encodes CASSTSGRAVNEQFF.

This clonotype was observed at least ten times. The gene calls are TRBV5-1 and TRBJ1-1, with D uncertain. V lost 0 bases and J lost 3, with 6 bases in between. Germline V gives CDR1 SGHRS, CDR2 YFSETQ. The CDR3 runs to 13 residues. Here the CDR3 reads CASSLVGDTEAFF. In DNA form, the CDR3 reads TGCGCCAGCAGCTTGGTTGGGGACACTGAAGCTTTCTTT.

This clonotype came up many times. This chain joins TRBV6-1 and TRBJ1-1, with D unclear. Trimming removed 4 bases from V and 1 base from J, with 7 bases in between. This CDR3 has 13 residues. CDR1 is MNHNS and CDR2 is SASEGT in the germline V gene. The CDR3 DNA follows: TGTGCCAGCAGTGGTGGAACGAACACTGAAGCTTTCTTT. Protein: CASSGGTNTEAFF.

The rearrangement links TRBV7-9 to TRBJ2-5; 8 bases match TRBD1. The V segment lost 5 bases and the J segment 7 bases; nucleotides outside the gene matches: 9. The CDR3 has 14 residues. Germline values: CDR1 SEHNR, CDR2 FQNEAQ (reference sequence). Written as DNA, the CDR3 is TGTGCCAGCAGCCATCAGGGGGCCCACGCGACCCAGTACTTC. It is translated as CASSHQGAHATQYF. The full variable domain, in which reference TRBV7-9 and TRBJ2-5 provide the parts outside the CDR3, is DTGVSQNPRHKITKRGQNVTFRCDPISEHNRLYWYRQTLGQGPEFLTYFQNEAQLEKSRLLSDRFSAERPKGSFSTLEIQRTEQGDSAMYLCASSHQGAHATQYFGPGTRLLVL.

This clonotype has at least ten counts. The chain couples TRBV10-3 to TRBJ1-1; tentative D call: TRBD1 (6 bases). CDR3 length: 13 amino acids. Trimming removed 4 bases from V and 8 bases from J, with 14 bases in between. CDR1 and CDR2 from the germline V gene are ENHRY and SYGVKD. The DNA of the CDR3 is TGTGCCATCAGTGCGGTCAGCGGGGGCGAAGCTTTCTTT. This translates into CAISAVSGGEAFF.

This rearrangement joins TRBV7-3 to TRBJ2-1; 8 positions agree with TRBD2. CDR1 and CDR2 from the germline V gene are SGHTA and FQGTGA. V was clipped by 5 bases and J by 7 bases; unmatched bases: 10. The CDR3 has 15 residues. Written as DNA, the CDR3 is TGTGCCAGCAGCCTACGGGGGACTAGTGTTAATGAGCAGTTCTTC. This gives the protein CASSLRGTSVNEQFF.

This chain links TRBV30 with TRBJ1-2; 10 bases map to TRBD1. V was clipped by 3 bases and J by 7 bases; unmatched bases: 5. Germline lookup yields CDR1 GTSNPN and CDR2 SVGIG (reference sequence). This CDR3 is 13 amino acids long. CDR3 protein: CAWRLTGGGGYTF. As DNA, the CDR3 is TGTGCCTGGAGACTGACAGGGGGCGGTGGCTACACCTTC.

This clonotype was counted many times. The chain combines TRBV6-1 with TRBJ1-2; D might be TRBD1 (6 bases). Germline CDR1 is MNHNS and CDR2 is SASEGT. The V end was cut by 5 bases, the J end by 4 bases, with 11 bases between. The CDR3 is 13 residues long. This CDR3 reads CASSFGQTYGYTF. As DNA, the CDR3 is TGTGCCAGCAGTTTCGGACAGACCTATGGCTACACCTTC.

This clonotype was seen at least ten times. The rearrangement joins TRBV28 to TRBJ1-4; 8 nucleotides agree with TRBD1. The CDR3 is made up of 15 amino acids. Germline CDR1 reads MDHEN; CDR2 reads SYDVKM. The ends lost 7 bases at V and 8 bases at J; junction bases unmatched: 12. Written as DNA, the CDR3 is TGTGCCAGCAAGGGACAGGACCTTCGAAGAGAAAAACTGTTTTTT. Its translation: CASKGQDLRREKLFF. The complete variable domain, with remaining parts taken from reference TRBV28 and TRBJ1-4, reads DVKVTQSSRYLVKRTGEKVFLECVQDMDHENMFWYRQDPGLGLRLIYFSYDVKMKEKGDIPEGYSVSREKKERFSLILESASTNQTSMYLCASKGQDLRREKLFFGSGTQLSVL.

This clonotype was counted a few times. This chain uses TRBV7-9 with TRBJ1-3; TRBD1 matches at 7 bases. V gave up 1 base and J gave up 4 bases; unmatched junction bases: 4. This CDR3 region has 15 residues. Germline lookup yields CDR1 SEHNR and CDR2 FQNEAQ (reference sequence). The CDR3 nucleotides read TGTGCCAGCAGCTTAGAGGACAGGTCGGGAAACACCATATATTTT. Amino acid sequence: CASSLEDRSGNTIYF.

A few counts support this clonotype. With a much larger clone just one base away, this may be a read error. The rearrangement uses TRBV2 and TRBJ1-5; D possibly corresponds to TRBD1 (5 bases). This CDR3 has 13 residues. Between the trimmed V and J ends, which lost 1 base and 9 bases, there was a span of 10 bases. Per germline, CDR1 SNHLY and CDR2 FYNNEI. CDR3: CASSEGGIGPQHF. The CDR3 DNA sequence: TGTGCCAGCAGTGAAGGGGGCATCGGGCCCCAGCATTTT.